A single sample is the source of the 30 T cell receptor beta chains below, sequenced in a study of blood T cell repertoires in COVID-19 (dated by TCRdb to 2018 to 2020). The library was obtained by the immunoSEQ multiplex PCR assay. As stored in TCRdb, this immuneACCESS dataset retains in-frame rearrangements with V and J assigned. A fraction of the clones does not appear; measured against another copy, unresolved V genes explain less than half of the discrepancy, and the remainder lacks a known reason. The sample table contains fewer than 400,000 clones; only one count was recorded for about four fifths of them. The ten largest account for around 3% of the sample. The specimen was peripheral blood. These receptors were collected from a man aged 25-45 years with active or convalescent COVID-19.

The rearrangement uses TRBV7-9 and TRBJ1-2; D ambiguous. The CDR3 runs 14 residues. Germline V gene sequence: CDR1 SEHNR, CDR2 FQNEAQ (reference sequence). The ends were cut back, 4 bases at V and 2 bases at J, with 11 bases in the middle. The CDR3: CASSSSAGNYGYTF. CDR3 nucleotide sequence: TGTGCCAGCAGCTCCTCGGCAGGCAACTATGGCTACACCTTC.

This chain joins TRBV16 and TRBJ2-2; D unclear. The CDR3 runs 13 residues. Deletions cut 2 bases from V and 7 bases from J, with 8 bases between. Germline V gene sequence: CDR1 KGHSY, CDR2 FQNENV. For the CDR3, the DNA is TGTGCCAGCAGCCAAGAGGTGGTCGGGGAGCTGTTTTTT. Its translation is CASSQEVVGELFF.

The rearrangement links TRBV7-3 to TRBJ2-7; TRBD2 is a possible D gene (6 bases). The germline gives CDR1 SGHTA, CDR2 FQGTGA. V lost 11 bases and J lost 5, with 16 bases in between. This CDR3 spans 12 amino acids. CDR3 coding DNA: TGTGCCCCCCCCCTAGCGAGCCACGAGCAGTACTTC. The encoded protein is CAPPLASHEQYF.

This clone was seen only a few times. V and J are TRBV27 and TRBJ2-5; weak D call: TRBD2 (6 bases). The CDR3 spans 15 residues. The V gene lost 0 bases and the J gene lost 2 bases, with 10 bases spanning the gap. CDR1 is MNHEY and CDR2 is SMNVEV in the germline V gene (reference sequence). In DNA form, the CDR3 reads TGTGCCAGCAGTTTATCCGCAGGGAGGCAAGAGACCCAGTACTTC. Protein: CASSLSAGRQETQYF.

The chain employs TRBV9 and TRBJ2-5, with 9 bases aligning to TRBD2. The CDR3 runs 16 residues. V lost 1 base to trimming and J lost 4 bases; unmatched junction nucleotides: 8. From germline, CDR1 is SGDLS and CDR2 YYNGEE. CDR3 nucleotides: TGTGCCAGCAGCGTAACTAGCGGGTCGGCGGGAGAGACCCAGTACTTC. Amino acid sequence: CASSVTSGSAGETQYF.

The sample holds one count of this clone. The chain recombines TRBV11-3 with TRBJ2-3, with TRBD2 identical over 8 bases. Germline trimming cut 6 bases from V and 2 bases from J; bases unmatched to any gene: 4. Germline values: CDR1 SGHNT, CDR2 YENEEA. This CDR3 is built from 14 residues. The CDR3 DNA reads TGTGCCAGCAGTGGCGGGGGGACCACAGATACGCAGTATTTT. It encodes CASSGGGTTDTQYF. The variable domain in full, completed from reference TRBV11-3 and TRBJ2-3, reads EAGVVQSPRYKIIEKKQPVAFWCNPISGHNTLYWYLQNLGQGPELLIRYENEEAVDDSQLPKDRFSAERLKGVDSTLKIQPAELGDSAVYLCASSGGGTTDTQYFGPGTRLTVL.

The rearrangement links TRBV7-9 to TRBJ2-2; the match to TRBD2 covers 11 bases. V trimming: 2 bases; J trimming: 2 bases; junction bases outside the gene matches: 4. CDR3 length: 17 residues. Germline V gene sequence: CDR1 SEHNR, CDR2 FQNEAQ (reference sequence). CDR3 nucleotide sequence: TGTGCCAGCAGCTTATTGACTAGCGGGACTAACACCGGGGAGCTGTTTTTT. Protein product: CASSLLTSGTNTGELFF.

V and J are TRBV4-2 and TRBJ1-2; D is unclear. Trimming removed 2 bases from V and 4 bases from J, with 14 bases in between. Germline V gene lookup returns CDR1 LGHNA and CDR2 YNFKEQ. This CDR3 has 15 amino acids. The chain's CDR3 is CASSQNDVTVYGYTF. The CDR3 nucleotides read TGTGCCAGCAGCCAAAACGATGTAACAGTCTATGGCTACACCTTC.

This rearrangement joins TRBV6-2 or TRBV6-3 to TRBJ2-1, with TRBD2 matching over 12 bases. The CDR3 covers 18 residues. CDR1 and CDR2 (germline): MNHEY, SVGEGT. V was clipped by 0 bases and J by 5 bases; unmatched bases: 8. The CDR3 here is CASSYSLASGRGDNEQFF. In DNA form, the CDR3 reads TGTGCCAGCAGTTACTCCTTGGCTAGCGGGAGGGGGGACAATGAGCAGTTCTTC.

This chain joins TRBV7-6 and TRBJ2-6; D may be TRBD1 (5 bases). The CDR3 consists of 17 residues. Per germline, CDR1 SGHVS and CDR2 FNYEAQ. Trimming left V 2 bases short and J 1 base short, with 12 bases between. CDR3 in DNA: TGTGCCAGCAGCTTACGGTCCCAGGGTTCTGGGGCCAACGTCCTGACTTTC. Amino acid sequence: CASSLRSQGSGANVLTF.

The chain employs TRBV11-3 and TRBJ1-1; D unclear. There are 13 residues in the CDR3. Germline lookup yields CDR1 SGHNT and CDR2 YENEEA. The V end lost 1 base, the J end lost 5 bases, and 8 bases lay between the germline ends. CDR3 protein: CASSLGFGTEAFF. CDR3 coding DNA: TGTGCCAGCAGCTTAGGATTCGGGACTGAAGCTTTCTTT.

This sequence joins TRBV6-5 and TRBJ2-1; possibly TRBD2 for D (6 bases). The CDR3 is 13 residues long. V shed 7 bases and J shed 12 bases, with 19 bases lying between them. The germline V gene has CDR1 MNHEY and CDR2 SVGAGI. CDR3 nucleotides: TGTGCCAGCAACGGGCTAGCGAAAAAGGTGCAGTTCTTC. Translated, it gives CASNGLAKKVQFF.

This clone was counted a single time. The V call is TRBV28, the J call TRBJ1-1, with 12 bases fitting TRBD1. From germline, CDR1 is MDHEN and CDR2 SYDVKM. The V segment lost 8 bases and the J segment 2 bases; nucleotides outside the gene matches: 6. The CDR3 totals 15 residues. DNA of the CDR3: TGTGCCAGCTTGGGACAGGGGGCAATAAACACTGAAGCTTTCTTT. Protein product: CASLGQGAINTEAFF.

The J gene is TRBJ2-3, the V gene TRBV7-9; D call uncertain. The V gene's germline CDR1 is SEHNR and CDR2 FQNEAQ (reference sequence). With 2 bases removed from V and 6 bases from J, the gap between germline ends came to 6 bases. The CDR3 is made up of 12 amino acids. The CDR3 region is CASSLTRDTQYF. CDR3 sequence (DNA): TGTGCCAGCAGCTTAACGCGGGATACGCAGTATTTT.

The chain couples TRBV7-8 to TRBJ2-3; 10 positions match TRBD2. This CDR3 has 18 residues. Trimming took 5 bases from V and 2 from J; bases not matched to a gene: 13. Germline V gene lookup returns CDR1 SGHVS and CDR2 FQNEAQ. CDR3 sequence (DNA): TGTGCCAGCAGCCCTAGGGGGACTAGCGTTATCTCCACAGATACGCAGTATTTT. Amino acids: CASSPRGTSVISTDTQYF.

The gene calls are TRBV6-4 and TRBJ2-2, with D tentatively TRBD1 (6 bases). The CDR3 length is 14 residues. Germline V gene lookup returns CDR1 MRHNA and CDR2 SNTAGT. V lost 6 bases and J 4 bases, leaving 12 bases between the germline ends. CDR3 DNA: TGTGCCAGCAGCCTACAGGGAACCACCGGGGAGCTGTTTTTT. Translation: CASSLQGTTGELFF.

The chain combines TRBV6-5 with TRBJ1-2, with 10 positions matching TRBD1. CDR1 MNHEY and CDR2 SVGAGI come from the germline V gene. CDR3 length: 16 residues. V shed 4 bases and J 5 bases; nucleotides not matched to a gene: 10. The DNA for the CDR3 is TGTGCCAGCAGTTCTTTCGGGGACAGGGGAGGATATGGCTACACCTTC. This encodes CASSSFGDRGGYGYTF.

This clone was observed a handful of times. CDR3 in amino acids: CASSSGQGLGEKLFF. The CDR3 DNA is TGTGCCAGCAGCTCTGGACAGGGGTTGGGGGAAAAACTGTTTTTT. The chain recombines TRBV7-3 with TRBJ1-4, with 9 bases aligning to TRBD1. From germline, CDR1 is SGHTA and CDR2 FQGTGA. This CDR3 is 15 amino acids long. J lost 8 bases, V lost 4 bases, and 8 bases had no gene match.

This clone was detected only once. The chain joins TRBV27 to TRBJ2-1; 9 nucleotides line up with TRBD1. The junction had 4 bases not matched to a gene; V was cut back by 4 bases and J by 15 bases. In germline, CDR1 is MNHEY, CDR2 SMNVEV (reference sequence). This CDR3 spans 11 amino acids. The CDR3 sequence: CASSSGTGPFF. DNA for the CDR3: TGTGCCAGCAGTTCCGGGACAGGGCCGTTCTTC.

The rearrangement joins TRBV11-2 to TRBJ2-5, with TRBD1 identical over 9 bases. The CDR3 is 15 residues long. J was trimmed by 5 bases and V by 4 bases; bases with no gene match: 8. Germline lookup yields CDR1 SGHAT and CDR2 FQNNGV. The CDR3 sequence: CASSSYRGRGETQYF. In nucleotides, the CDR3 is TGTGCCAGCAGCTCGTACAGGGGGCGCGGGGAGACCCAGTACTTC.

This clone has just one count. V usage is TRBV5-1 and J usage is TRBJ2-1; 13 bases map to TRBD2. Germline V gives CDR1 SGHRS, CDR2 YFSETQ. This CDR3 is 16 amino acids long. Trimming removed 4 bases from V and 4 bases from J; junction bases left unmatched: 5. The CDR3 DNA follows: TGCGCCAGCAGCCGCGGGACTAGCGGGGTATACAATGAGCAGTTCTTC. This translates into CASSRGTSGVYNEQFF. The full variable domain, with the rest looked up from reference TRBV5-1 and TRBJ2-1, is KAGVTQTPRYLIKTRGQQVTLSCSPISGHRSVSWYQQTPGQGLQFLFEYFSETQRNKGNFPGRFSGRQFSNSRSEMNVSTLELGDSALYLCASSRGTSGVYNEQFFGPGTRLTVL.

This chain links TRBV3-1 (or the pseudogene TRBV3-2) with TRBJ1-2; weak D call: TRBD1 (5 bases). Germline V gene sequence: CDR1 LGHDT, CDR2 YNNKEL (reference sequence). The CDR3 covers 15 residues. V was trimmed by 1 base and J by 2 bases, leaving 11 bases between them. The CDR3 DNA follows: TGTGCCAGCAGCCAAGGGATCACAGGAAACTATGGCTACACCTTC. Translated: CASSQGITGNYGYTF.

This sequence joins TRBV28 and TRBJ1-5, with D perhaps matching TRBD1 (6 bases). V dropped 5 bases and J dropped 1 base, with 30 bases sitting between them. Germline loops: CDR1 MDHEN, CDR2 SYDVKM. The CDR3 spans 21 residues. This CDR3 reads CASSLLAWTEPSRGSNQPQHF. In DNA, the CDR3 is TGTGCCAGCAGTCTTCTGGCCTGGACAGAACCCTCTCGAGGAAGCAATCAGCCCCAGCATTTT.

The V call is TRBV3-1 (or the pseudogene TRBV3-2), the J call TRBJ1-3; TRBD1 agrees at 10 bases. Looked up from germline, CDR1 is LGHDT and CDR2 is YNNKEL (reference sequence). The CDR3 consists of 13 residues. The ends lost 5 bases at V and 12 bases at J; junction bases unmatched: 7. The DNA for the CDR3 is TGTGCCAGCAGCAAAACGACAGGGGGCCACATATATTTT. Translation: CASSKTTGGHIYF.

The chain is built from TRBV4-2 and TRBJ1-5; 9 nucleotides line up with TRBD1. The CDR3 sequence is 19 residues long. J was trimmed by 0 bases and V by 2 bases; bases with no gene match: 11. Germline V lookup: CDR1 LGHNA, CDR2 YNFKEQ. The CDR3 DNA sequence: TGTGCCAGCAGCCAATACGAGGGGACAGGGCATCTTAGCAATCAGCCCCAGCATTTT. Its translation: CASSQYEGTGHLSNQPQHF.

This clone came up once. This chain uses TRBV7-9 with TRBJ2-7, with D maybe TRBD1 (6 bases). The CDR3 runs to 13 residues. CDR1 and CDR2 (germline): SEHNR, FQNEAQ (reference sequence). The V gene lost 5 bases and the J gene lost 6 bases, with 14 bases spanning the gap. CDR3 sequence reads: CASSPSGTTEQYF. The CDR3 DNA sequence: TGTGCCAGCAGCCCATCAGGGACAACCGAGCAGTACTTC.

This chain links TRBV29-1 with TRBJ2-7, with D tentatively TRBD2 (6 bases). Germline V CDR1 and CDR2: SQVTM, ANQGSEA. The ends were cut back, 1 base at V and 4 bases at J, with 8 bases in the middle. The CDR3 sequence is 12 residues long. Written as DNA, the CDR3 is TGCAGCGTTGAAGCCGGGGGATACGAGCAGTACTTC. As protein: CSVEAGGYEQYF.

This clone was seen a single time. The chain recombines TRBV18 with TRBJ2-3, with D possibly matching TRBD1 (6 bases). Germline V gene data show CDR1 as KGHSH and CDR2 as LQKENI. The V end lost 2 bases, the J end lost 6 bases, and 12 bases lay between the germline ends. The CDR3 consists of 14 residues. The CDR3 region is CASSPLQRGDTQYF. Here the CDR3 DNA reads TGTGCCAGCTCACCATTGCAGAGGGGGGATACGCAGTATTTT. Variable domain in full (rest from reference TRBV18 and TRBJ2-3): NAGVMQNPRHLVRRRGQEARLRCSPMKGHSHVYWYRQLPEEGLKFMVYLQKENIIDESGMPKERFSAEFPKEGPSILRIQQVVRGDSAAYFCASSPLQRGDTQYFGPGTRLTVL.

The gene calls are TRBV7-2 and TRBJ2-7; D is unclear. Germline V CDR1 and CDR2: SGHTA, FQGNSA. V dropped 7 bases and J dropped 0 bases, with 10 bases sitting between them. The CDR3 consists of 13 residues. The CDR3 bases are TGTGCCAGCACATGGCACGCCTCCTACGAGCAGTACTTC. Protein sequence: CASTWHASYEQYF.

CDR3 DNA: TGTGCCACCAGCAGAGGTCGTGGACAGGGCACAGATACGCAGTATTTT. This gives the protein CATSRGRGQGTDTQYF. The rearrangement links TRBV15 to TRBJ2-3; TRBD1 aligns across 7 bases. After removal of 1 base from V and 1 base from J, the junction contained 5 bases not matched to a gene. This CDR3 region has 16 residues. Germline loops: CDR1 LNHNV, CDR2 YYDKDF (reference sequence).